These 18 T cell receptor beta chains share one sample of origin, sequenced in a study of shared clonotypes between healthy human individuals (dated by TCRdb to about 2020). The protocol used for the library was the immunoSEQ multiplex PCR assay. TCRdb took this table from immuneACCESS and kept in-frame rearrangements with V and J called. Such tables lack part of the clones; where checked against another copy, unresolved V genes explain under half of the gap, and the rest is unexplained. Present in this sample are about 590,000 clones, less than 97% of which were seen just once. The biggest ten clones account for 0.1% to 0.11% of the sample. CD8 naive samples were obtained by positive selection for CCR7 among CD45RO-negative cells, yielding a CD45RA+CCR7+ population from which TemRA cells were excluded. Specimen: naive CD8+ T cells sorted from blood. In the paper's terms, the cell subset or site label means: CD45RA+CCR7+. The receptors were gathered from a young woman in good health.

The rearrangement uses TRBV4-1 and TRBJ2-3; 12 positions agree with TRBD2. The V and J ends lost 6 bases and 4 bases, in that order; junction bases with no gene match: 5. The CDR3 is 15 residues long. Germline V gene lookup returns CDR1 MGHRA and CDR2 YSYEKL. This CDR3 is CASRRLAGGPDTQYF. In DNA, the CDR3 is TGCGCCAGCAGACGCCTAGCGGGAGGGCCAGATACGCAGTATTTT.

This clone was seen once. V gene TRBV27 combines with J gene TRBJ1-2, with 9 bases lining up with TRBD1. Germline CDR1 and CDR2: MNHEY and SMNVEV (reference sequence). With V trimmed by 2 bases and J by 4 bases, 8 bases remained unmatched. This CDR3 comprises 16 residues. Written as DNA, the CDR3 is TGTGCCAGCAGTTTAGGAACCGGGACAGGGATCTATGGCTACACCTTC. This codes for CASSLGTGTGIYGYTF.

Note on this clone: In the same sample, other DNA sequences code for this CDR3. The chain carries TRBV7-9 and TRBJ1-1, with D tentatively TRBD1 (5 bases). This CDR3 has 12 residues. V lost 6 bases and J 5 bases, leaving 10 bases between the germline ends. CDR1 SEHNR and CDR2 FQNEAQ come from the germline V gene (reference sequence). In DNA form, the CDR3 reads TGTGCCAGCAGTACTGGGGGTACTGAAGCTTTCTTT. Protein sequence: CASSTGGTEAFF.

This chain connects TRBV5-6 to TRBJ2-2, with 13 nucleotides matching TRBD2. CDR1 is SGHDT and CDR2 is YYEEEE in the germline V gene. J gave up 9 bases and V 0 bases, and 2 bases lay outside the gene matches. The CDR3 sequence is 15 residues long. CDR3 in DNA: TGTGCCAGCAGCTTGGAGACTAGCGGGAGGTGGGAGCTGTTTTTT. Translated: CASSLETSGRWELFF. Variable domain in full (rest from reference TRBV5-6 and TRBJ2-2): DAGVTQSPTHLIKTRGQQVTLRCSPKSGHDTVSWYQQALGQGPQFIFQYYEEEERQRGNFPDRFSGHQFPNYSSELNVNALLLGDSALYLCASSLETSGRWELFFGEGSRLTVL.

This chain links TRBV7-9 with TRBJ1-1, with D uncertain. Looked up from germline, CDR1 is SEHNR and CDR2 is FQNEAQ (reference sequence). Trimming removed 5 bases from V and 2 bases from J, with 12 bases in between. The CDR3 sequence is 14 residues long. CDR3 nucleotides: TGTGCCAGCAGCACGAGGGTAGGAAACACTGAAGCTTTCTTT. Residues: CASSTRVGNTEAFF.

The chain combines TRBV2 with TRBJ2-7, with D hard to call. This CDR3 is built from 12 residues. CDR1 is SNHLY and CDR2 is FYNNEI in the germline V gene. Trimming removed 11 bases at V and 1 base at J, with 12 bases between. The CDR3 DNA follows: TGTGCCTCCCAAGAGCCGTCCTACGAGCAGTACTTC. Translation gives CASQEPSYEQYF.

This clone has just one count. This chain uses TRBV10-2 with TRBJ2-5; D is perhaps TRBD2 (5 bases). The germline V gene encodes CDR1 WSHSY and CDR2 SAAADI. CDR3 length: 13 residues. The ends were cut back, 4 bases at V and 5 bases at J, with 11 bases in the middle. The CDR3 DNA follows: TGCGCCAGCAGTGGACGGGGTTTGGAGACCCAGTACTTC. The encoded protein is CASSGRGLETQYF.

The DNA of the CDR3 is TGTGCCTGGAGTCCGGCTAGCGGGTTTGGTGAGCAGTTCTTC. This codes for CAWSPASGFGEQFF. The chain couples TRBV30 to TRBJ2-1; 8 bases agree with TRBD2. The germline CDR1 and CDR2 sequences are GTSNPN and SVGIG (reference sequence). This CDR3 is built from 14 residues. With 2 bases clipped from V and 9 bases from J, the junction kept 9 bases outside the gene matches.

This clone was recorded only once. This sequence joins TRBV6-5 and TRBJ2-5, with 8 bases aligning to TRBD1. The germline CDR1 and CDR2 sequences are MNHEY and SVGAGI. The CDR3 totals 15 residues. After removal of 7 bases from V and 4 bases from J, the junction contained 11 bases not matched to a gene. The CDR3 protein is CASTAGQGYSETQYF. The CDR3 DNA follows: TGTGCCAGCACCGCTGGACAGGGTTATTCAGAGACCCAGTACTTC.

Details on this clone: Sequence at one end of the junction differs from germline and may be a read error. The chain links TRBV6-5 to TRBJ2-5; 7 nucleotides match TRBD2. The J call may be wrong; the DNA end is better matched by TRBJ2-7. CDR3 length equals 15 residues. CDR1 and CDR2 (germline): MNHEY, SVGAGI. CDR3 DNA: TGTGCCAGCAGTTACGTGGGCGGGAGCTCCCACGAGCAGTACTTC. Its translation: CASSYVGGSSHEQYF.

V and J are TRBV13 and TRBJ2-7, with a possible D match to TRBD2 (5 bases). The CDR3 length is 13 residues. Germline V gives CDR1 PRHDT, CDR2 FYEKMQ (reference sequence). V was shortened by 2 bases and J by 2 bases, with 7 bases between the two germline ends. The CDR3 loop reads CASSLKLAYEQYF. For the CDR3, the DNA is TGTGCCAGCAGCTTAAAACTAGCCTACGAGCAGTACTTC. The entire variable domain, with the rest obtained from reference TRBV13 and TRBJ2-7, is as follows: AAGVIQSPRHLIKEKRETATLKCYPIPRHDTVYWYQQGPGQDPQFLISFYEKMQSDKGSIPDRFSAQQFSDYHSELNMSSLELGDSALYFCASSLKLAYEQYFGPGTRLTVT.

The genes are TRBV29-1 and TRBJ2-5; no clear D. CDR1 and CDR2 from the germline V gene are SQVTM and ANQGSEA. Trimming pared 3 bases from V and 4 bases from J, leaving 15 bases between. This CDR3 is built from 14 residues. CDR3 amino acids: CSVDVARLGETQYF. The CDR3 DNA is TGCAGCGTTGATGTGGCCAGGCTGGGAGAGACCCAGTACTTC. Full variable domain (missing parts from reference TRBV29-1 and TRBJ2-5): SAVISQKPSRDICQRGTSLTIQCQVDSQVTMMFWYRQQPGQSLTLIATANQGSEATYESGFVIDKFPISRPNLTFSTLTVSNMSPEDSSIYLCSVDVARLGETQYFGPGTRLLVL.

The CDR3 coding sequence is TGTGCCAGCAGCGAGCTCAGGGAGAAGTTCTATGGCTACACCTTC. This sequence encodes CASSELREKFYGYTF. This chain uses TRBV9 with TRBJ1-2, with a weak D call TRBD1 (5 bases). From germline, CDR1 is SGDLS and CDR2 YYNGEE. The CDR3 runs 15 residues. V dropped 3 bases and J dropped 4 bases, with 16 bases sitting between them.

In DNA form, the CDR3 reads TGTGCCAGCAGTAATGGAGGGGGATACAATCAGCCCCAGCATTTT. This gives the protein CASSNGGGYNQPQHF. This rearrangement joins TRBV27 to TRBJ1-5; perhaps TRBD1 as D (6 bases). This CDR3 comprises 15 residues. Trimming removed 5 bases at V and 3 bases at J, with 14 bases between. Per the germline V gene, CDR1 is MNHEY and CDR2 is SMNVEV (reference sequence).

This clone was counted a single time. The rearrangement uses TRBV6-5 and TRBJ2-1; 7 bases map to TRBD1. The CDR3 has 14 amino acids. CDR1 and CDR2 (germline): MNHEY, SVGAGI. V dropped 2 bases and J dropped 10; count of bases not matched to a gene: 8. The CDR3 loop reads CASSYTQGLVEQFF. The DNA of the CDR3 is TGTGCCAGCAGTTACACACAGGGGCTCGTGGAGCAGTTCTTC.

The CDR3 protein is CATSWGDYEQYF. DNA for the CDR3: TGTGCCACTTCATGGGGAGACTACGAGCAGTACTTC. The chain couples TRBV10-3 to TRBJ2-5, with D possibly TRBD2 on 5 matching bases. The end of the DNA fits TRBJ2-7 better, so the J call may be wrong. This CDR3 region has 12 residues. Per the germline V gene, CDR1 is ENHRY and CDR2 is SYGVKD.

The chain uses TRBV11-2 and TRBJ2-1; no clear D gene. Germline V gene lookup returns CDR1 SGHAT and CDR2 FQNNGV. V was pared by 5 bases and J by 7 bases, with 15 bases between. The CDR3 is made up of 14 amino acids. This CDR3 reads CASSARQGWNEQFF. CDR3 sequence (DNA): TGTGCCAGCAGCGCGAGGCAAGGATGGAATGAGCAGTTCTTC.

This chain uses TRBV6-1 with TRBJ2-1; maybe TRBD1 (5 bases). CDR1 is MNHNS, CDR2 SASEGT, per germline. The CDR3 has 14 residues. Deletions cut 1 base from V and 7 bases from J, with 11 bases between. CDR3 DNA sequence: TGTGCCAGCAGTGAAGACGCAGGGTATAATGAGCAGTTCTTC. Its protein is CASSEDAGYNEQFF.